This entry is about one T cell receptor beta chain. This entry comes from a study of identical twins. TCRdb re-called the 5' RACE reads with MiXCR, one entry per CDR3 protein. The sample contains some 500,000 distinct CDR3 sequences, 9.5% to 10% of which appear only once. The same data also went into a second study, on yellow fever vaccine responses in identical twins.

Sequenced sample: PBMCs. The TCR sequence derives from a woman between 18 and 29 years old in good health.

Here the CDR3 reads CASSQEARTTGANVLTF. CDR3 coding DNA: TGTGCCAGCAGCCAAGAAGCCAGAACTACTGGGGCCAACGTCCTGACTTTC. The chain combines TRBV14 with TRBJ2-6, with D unresolved. V dropped 0 bases and J dropped 2 bases, with 11 bases sitting between them. Per germline, CDR1 SGHDN and CDR2 FVKESK. CDR3 length: 17 amino acids.